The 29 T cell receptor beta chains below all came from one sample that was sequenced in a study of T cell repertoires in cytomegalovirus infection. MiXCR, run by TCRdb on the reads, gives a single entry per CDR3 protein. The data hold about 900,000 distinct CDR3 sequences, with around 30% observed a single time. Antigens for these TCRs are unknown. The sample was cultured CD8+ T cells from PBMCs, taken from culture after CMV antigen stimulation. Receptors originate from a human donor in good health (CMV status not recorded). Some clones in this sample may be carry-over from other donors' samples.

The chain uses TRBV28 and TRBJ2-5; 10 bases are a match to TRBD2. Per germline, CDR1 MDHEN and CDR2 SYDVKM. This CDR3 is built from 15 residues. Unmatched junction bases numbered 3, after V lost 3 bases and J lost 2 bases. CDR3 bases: TGTGCCAGCAGTTTCGTACTAGCGGGGCAAGAGACCCAGTACTTC. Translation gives CASSFVLAGQETQYF.

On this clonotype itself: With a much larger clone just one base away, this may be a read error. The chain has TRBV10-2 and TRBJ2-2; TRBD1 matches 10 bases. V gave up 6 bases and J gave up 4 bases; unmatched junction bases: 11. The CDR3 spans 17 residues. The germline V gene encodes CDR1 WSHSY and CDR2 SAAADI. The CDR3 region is CASRAIFGQGGTGELFF. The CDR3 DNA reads TGCGCCAGCAGAGCTATCTTCGGACAGGGGGGCACCGGGGAGCTGTTTTTT.

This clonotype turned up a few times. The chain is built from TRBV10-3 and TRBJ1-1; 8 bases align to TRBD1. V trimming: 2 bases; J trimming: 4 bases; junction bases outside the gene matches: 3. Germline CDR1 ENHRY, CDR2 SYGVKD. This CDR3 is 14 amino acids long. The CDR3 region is CAISERTGTTEAFF. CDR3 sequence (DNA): TGTGCCATCAGTGAGAGGACAGGGACCACTGAAGCTTTCTTT.

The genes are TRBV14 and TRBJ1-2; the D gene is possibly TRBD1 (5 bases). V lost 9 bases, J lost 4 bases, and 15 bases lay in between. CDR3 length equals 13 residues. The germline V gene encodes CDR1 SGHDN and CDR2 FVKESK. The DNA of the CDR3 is TGTGCCAGTTCGGAGGGCAGGGTCTATGGCTACACCTTC. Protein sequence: CASSEGRVYGYTF.

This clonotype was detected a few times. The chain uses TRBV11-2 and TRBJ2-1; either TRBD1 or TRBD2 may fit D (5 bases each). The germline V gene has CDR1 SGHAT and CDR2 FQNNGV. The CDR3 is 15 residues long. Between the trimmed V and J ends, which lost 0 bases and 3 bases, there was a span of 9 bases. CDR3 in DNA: TGTGCCAGCAGCTTAGAGGGACGTGTCTACAATGAGCAGTTCTTC. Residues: CASSLEGRVYNEQFF.

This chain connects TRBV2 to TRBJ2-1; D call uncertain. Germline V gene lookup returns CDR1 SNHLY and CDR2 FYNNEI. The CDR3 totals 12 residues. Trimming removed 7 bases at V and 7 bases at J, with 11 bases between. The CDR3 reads CASKGNRNEQFF. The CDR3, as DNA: TGTGCCAGCAAGGGTAACCGGAATGAGCAGTTCTTC.

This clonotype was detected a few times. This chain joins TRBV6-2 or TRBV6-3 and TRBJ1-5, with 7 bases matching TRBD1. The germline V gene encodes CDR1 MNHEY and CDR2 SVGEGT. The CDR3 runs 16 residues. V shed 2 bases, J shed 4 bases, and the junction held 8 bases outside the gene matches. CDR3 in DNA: TGTGCCAGCAGTTACGCCCAGGGGGGAGGAAATCAGCCCCAGCATTTT. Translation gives CASSYAQGGGNQPQHF.

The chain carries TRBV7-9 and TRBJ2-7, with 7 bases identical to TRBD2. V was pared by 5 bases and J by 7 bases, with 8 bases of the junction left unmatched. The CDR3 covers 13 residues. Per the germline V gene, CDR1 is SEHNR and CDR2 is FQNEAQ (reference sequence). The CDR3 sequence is CASSRPTSEEQYF. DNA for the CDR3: TGTGCCAGCAGCCGTCCCACTAGCGAAGAGCAGTACTTC.

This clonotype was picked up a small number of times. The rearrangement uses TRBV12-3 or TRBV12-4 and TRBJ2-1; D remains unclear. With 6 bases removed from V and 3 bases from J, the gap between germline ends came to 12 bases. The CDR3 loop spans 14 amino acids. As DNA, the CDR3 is TGTGCCAGCAGGAAACGAGGAGACTACAATGAGCAGTTCTTC. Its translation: CASRKRGDYNEQFF.

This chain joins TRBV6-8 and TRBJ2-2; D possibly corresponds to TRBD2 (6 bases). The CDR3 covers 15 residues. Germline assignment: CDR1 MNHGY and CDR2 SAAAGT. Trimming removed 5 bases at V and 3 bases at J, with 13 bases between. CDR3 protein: CASSLSGLYTGELFF. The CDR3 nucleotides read TGTGCCAGCAGTCTCTCAGGACTATACACCGGGGAGCTGTTTTTT.

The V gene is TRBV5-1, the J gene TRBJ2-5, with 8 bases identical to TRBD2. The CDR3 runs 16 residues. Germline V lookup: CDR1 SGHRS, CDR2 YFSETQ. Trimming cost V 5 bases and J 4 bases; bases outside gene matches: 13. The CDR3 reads CASSYLSGGPIETQYF. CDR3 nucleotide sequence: TGCGCCAGCAGTTATTTATCGGGGGGGCCCATAGAGACCCAGTACTTC.

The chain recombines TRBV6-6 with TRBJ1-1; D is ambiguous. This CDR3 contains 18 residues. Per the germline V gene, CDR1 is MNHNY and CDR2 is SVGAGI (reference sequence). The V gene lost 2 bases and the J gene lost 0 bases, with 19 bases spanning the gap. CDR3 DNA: TGTGCCAGCAGTTACGTGTACAGTACATACCTCATGAACACTGAAGCTTTCTTT. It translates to CASSYVYSTYLMNTEAFF.

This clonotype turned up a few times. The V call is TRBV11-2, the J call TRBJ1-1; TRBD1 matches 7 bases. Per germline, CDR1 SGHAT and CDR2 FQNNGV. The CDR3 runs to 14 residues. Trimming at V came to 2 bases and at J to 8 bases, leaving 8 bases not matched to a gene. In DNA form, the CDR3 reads TGTGCCAGCAGCTTATCCCCCCAGACAGGGGAAGCTTTCTTT. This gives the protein CASSLSPQTGEAFF.

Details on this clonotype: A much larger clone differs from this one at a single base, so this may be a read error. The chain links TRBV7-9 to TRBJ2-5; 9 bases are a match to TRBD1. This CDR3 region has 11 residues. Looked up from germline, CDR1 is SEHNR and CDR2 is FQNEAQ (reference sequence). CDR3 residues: CASSPGQGVTF. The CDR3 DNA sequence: TGTGCCAGCAGCCCGGGACAGGGAGTCACATTC.

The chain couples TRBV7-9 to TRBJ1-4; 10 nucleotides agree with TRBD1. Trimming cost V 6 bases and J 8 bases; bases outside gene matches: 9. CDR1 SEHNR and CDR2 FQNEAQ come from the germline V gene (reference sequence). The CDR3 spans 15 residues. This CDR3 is CASSYLGQGREKLFF. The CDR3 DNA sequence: TGTGCCAGCAGTTACTTGGGACAGGGGAGAGAAAAACTGTTTTTT.

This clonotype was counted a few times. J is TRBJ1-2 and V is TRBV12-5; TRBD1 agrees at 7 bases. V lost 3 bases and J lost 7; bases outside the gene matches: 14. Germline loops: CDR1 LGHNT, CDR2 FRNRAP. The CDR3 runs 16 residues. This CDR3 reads CASGFQPPDRAGGYTF. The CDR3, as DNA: TGTGCTAGTGGTTTCCAACCTCCAGACAGGGCGGGTGGCTACACCTTC.

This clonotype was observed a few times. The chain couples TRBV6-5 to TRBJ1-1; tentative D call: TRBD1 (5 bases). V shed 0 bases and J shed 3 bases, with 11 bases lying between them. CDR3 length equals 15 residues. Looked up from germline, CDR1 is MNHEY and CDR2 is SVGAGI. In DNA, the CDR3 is TGTGCCAGCAGTTACTCGACGGGGGAGTACACTGAAGCTTTCTTT. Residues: CASSYSTGEYTEAFF.

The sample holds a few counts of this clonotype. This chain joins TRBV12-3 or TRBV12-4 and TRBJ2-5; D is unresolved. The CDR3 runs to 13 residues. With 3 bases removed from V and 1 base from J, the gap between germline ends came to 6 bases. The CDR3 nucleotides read TGTGCCAGCAGTTTTGTTCTCCAAGAGACCCAGTACTTC. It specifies CASSFVLQETQYF.

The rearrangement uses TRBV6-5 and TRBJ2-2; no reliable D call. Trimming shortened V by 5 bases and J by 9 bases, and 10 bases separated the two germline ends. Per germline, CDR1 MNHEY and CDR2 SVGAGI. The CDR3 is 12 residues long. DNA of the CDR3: TGTGCCAGCAGTCCTACTTCCAGGGAGCTGTTTTTT. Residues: CASSPTSRELFF.

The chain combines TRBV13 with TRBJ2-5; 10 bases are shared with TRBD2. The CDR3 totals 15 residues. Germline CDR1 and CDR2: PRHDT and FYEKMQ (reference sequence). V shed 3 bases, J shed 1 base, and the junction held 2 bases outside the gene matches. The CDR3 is CASSFPSGGQETQYF. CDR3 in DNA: TGTGCCAGCAGCTTCCCTAGCGGGGGCCAAGAGACCCAGTACTTC.

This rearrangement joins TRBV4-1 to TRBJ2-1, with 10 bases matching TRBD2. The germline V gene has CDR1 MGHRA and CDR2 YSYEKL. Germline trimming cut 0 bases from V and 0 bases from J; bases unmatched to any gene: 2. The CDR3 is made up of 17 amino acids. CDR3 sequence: CASSQELAGSSYNEQFF. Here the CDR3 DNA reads TGCGCCAGCAGCCAAGAACTAGCGGGGAGCTCCTACAATGAGCAGTTCTTC.

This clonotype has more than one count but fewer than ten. The CDR3 loop reads CASSEALAGRGRETQYF. The CDR3 DNA is TGTGCCAGCAGTGAAGCGCTAGCGGGGCGGGGGAGAGAGACCCAGTACTTC. The chain recombines TRBV2 with TRBJ2-5; 9 bases align to TRBD2. Germline V gene data show CDR1 as SNHLY and CDR2 as FYNNEI. V was clipped by 0 bases and J by 4 bases; unmatched bases: 9. The CDR3 is 17 residues long.

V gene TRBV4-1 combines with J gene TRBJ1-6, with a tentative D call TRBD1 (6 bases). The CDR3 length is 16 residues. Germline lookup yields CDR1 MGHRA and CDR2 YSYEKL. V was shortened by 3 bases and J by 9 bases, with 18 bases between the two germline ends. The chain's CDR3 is CASSQAPQGSISPLHF. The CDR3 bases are TGCGCCAGCAGCCAGGCCCCTCAGGGGTCTATTTCACCCCTCCACTTT.

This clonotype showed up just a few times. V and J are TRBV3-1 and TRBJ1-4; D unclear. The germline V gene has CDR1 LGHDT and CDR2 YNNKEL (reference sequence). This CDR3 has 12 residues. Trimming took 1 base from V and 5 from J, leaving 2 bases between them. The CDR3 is CASSQGNEKLFF. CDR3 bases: TGTGCCAGCAGCCAAGGAAATGAAAAACTGTTTTTT.

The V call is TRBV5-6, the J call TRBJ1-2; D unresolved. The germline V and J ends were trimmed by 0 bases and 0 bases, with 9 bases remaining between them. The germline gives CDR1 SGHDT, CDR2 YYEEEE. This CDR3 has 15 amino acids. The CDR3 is CASSLGVASNYGYTF. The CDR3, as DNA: TGTGCCAGCAGCTTGGGGGTCGCTTCTAACTATGGCTACACCTTC.

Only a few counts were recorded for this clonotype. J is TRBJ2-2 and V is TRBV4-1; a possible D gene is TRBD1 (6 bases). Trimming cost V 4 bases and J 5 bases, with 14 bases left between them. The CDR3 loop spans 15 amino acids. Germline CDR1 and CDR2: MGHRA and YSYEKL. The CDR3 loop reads CASSPEDSSTGELFF. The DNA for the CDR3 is TGCGCCAGCAGCCCAGAGGACAGCTCAACCGGGGAGCTGTTTTTT.

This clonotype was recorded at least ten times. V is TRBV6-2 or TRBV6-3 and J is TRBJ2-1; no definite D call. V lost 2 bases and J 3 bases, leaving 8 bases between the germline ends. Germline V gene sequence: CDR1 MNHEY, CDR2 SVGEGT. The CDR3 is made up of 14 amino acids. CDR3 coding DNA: TGTGCCAGCAGTTACGGCGATTTCTACAATGAGCAGTTCTTC. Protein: CASSYGDFYNEQFF.

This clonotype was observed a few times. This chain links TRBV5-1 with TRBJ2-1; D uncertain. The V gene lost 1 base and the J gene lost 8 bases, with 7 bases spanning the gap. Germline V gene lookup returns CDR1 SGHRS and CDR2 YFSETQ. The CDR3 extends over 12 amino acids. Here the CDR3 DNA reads TGCGCCAGCAGCTTGTTTCACGATGAGCAGTTCTTC. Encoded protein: CASSLFHDEQFF.

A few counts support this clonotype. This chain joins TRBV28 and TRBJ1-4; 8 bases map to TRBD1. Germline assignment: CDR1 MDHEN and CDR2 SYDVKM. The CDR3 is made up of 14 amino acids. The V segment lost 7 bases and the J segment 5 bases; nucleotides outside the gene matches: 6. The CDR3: CASIDRGLNEKLFF. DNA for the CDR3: TGTGCCAGCATCGACAGGGGATTAAATGAAAAACTGTTTTTT.